The text below deals with one T cell receptor (beta chain). Its target is unknown. Combining a sample-barcoded 5' primer with a J-beta primer mix, a second PCR ran for 7 to 11 cycles. Template switching added a 12-random-nucleotide identifier to every cDNA molecule. Each CDR3 protein is one row after TCRdb ran MiXCR on the 5' RACE reads. Of some 1.5 million distinct CDR3 sequences listed, 28% were seen once; the top ten hold about 8%. These data are taken from a study of blood T cells in healthy people across ages. Findings and limits, study-wide: Naive T cell percentage strongly correlated with TCR beta diversity. Shifts in expanded clonotypes may have been confounded by donor CMV status, which was unknown.

V trimming: 3 bases; J trimming: 1 base; junction bases outside the gene matches: 9. Looked up from germline, CDR1 is LGHDT and CDR2 is YNNKEL (reference sequence). The CDR3 loop spans 16 amino acids. The amount of total RNA extracted per sample was at least 6 micrograms. Sequencing was carried out using blood. The V call is TRBV3-1, the J call TRBJ2-7, with 7 nucleotides matching TRBD1. This TCR was sampled from a young woman in good health. CDR3 protein: CASSQHRDSPSYEQYF. The CDR3 nucleotides are TGTGCCAGCAGCCAGCACCGGGACAGCCCGTCCTACGAGCAGTACTTC.